These 8 T cell receptor beta chains were all obtained from the same sample, sequenced in a study of graft-versus-host responses after intestinal transplantation (dated by TCRdb to the early 2020s). What this sample's time point label stands for: cells obtained before transplantation from donor or recipient. The library was produced with the immunoSEQ multiplex PCR assay. TCRdb re-hosts the immuneACCESS table, in-frame sequences only. Its copies lack some clones; in the studies checked, an unresolved V gene accounts for under half of them, and the cause for the rest is not known. The sample includes about 130,000 clones, with over 90% observed a single time. Jointly, the top ten make up 0.19% of the sample. Antigen specificity for these receptors is unknown. Material: unstimulated CD4+ T cells sorted from spleen or lymph node cells, obtained before intestinal transplant. Every receptor here comes from a human donor who received an intestinal transplant.

The V call is TRBV7-2, the J call TRBJ2-5, with no clear D. The CDR3 sequence is 14 residues long. V lost 2 bases to trimming and J lost 2 bases, with 9 bases between them. CDR1 and CDR2 (germline): SGHTA, FQGNSA. Written as DNA, the CDR3 is TGTGCCAGCAGCTTACAGTTGGCGCAAGAGACCCAGTACTTC. Translation: CASSLQLAQETQYF.

V gene TRBV27 combines with J gene TRBJ2-7; 7 nucleotides agree with TRBD1. The CDR3 consists of 14 residues. Germline V CDR1 and CDR2: MNHEY, SMNVEV (reference sequence). Losses at the gene ends were 9 bases for V and 3 bases for J; bases not matched to a gene: 11. The CDR3 loop reads CASSRTGPNYEQYF. The CDR3 coding sequence is TGTGCCAGTTCGAGGACAGGACCTAACTACGAGCAGTACTTC.

This clone was recorded once. The chain links TRBV28 to TRBJ2-1, with TRBD2 identical over 14 bases. The CDR3 runs 17 residues. Germline CDR1 MDHEN, CDR2 SYDVKM. Unmatched junction bases numbered 9, after V lost 5 bases and J lost 6 bases. The CDR3 here is CASSPIGTSGSLNEQFF. CDR3 nucleotides: TGTGCCAGCAGTCCGATCGGGACTAGCGGGAGTCTCAATGAGCAGTTCTTC.

The chain couples TRBV10-1 to TRBJ2-3; D unresolved. The CDR3 loop spans 14 amino acids. Germline V gene lookup returns CDR1 WNHNN and CDR2 SYGVQD (reference sequence). V was shortened by 0 bases and J by 2 bases, with 6 bases between the two germline ends. The CDR3 region is CASSESGSTDTQYF. As DNA, the CDR3 is TGCGCCAGCAGTGAGTCTGGGTCCACAGATACGCAGTATTTT.

CDR3 amino acids: CASREGSGVAYNEQFF. The CDR3 DNA sequence: TGCGCCAGCAGAGAGGGTAGCGGGGTCGCCTACAATGAGCAGTTCTTC. The rearrangement joins TRBV5-1 to TRBJ2-1; 8 bases fit TRBD2. The CDR3 covers 16 residues. The V segment lost 5 bases and the J segment 2 bases; nucleotides outside the gene matches: 9. Germline-derived CDR1 and CDR2 are SGHRS and YFSETQ.

The chain joins TRBV2 to TRBJ2-3; 7 bases align to TRBD2. The V and J ends lost 8 bases and 8 bases, in that order; junction bases with no gene match: 10. There are 13 residues in the CDR3. The germline V gene encodes CDR1 SNHLY and CDR2 FYNNEI. The CDR3 DNA follows: TGTGCCAGCCGGGGCGGGAGATTGACTACGCAGTATTTT. The encoded protein is CASRGGRLTTQYF.

The chain combines TRBV11-1 with TRBJ2-2, with a tentative D call TRBD2 (5 bases). The length of the CDR3 is 13 residues. V lost 2 bases and J lost 14, with 15 bases in between. Germline CDR1 SGHAT, CDR2 FQDESV (reference sequence). The CDR3: CASSLQYEGVLFF. CDR3 bases: TGTGCCAGCAGCTTACAGTACGAGGGAGTTCTGTTTTTT.

The rearrangement links TRBV19 to TRBJ2-7, with no clear D. CDR3 length: 12 amino acids. Germline V CDR1 and CDR2: LNHDA, SQIVND (reference sequence). V lost 6 bases to trimming and J lost 3 bases, with 9 bases between them. The CDR3, as DNA: TGTGCCAGTAGCCATAATCTCTACGAGCAGTACTTC. This gives the protein CASSHNLYEQYF.